The rows below give T cell receptor beta chains drawn from one sample of a study of blood T cell repertoires in COVID-19. Assay used: immunoSEQ multiplex PCR; TCRdb lists only in-frame clones, some missing. The sample lists roughly 250,000 clones, approximately 91% occurring once. The sequencing sample was made of peripheral blood. These receptors were collected from a woman in her forties who had recovered from COVID-19. Each CDR3 is given with its conserved first and last residue. Fields, in order: CDR3 length, D gene, clone size, V gene, J gene, CDR3 protein, CDR3 DNA. D genes are given only for firm matches. Expanded clones get a size class; other rows say once, few or many, or leave the size out.

cdr3_length: 14; d_call: NA; clone_size: NA; v_call: TRBV20-1; j_call: TRBJ2-7; cdr3_aa: CSASSGQGTYEQYF; cdr3_nt: TGCAGTGCTAGTTCCGGCCAGGGAACCTACGAGCAGTACTTC
cdr3_length: 16; d_call: TRBD2; clone_size: NA; v_call: TRBV28; j_call: TRBJ2-3; cdr3_aa: CASSPRLAGGTDTQYF; cdr3_nt: TGTGCCAGCAGTCCTCGACTAGCGGGGGGCACAGATACGCAGTATTTT
cdr3_length: 18; d_call: TRBD1; clone_size: NA; v_call: TRBV4-3; j_call: TRBJ2-1; cdr3_aa: CASSQDIPGTGAYNEQFF; cdr3_nt: TGCGCCAGCAGCCAAGATATTCCCGGGACAGGGGCCTACAATGAGCAGTTCTTC
cdr3_length: 14; d_call: TRBD1; clone_size: NA; v_call: TRBV7-3; j_call: TRBJ1-2; cdr3_aa: CASSPPGTGDGYTF; cdr3_nt: TGTGCCAGCAGCCCTCCAGGGACAGGGGATGGCTACACCTTC
cdr3_length: 15; d_call: NA; clone_size: NA; v_call: TRBV11-3; j_call: TRBJ2-7; cdr3_aa: CASSAGRGGLYEQYF; cdr3_nt: TGTGCCAGCAGCGCGGGTAGGGGAGGTCTCTACGAGCAGTACTTC
cdr3_length: 15; d_call: TRBD1; clone_size: NA; v_call: TRBV10-1; j_call: TRBJ1-2; cdr3_aa: CASSDHRQGDRGYTF; cdr3_nt: TGCGCCAGCAGTGATCACCGCCAGGGGGACCGCGGCTACACCTTC
cdr3_length: 16; d_call: NA; clone_size: once; v_call: TRBV29-1; j_call: TRBJ2-1; cdr3_aa: CSVISHRSEGYNEQFF; cdr3_nt: TGCAGCGTCATAAGTCACAGGTCGGAGGGATACAATGAGCAGTTCTTC
cdr3_length: 16; d_call: TRBD2; clone_size: few; v_call: TRBV5-4; j_call: TRBJ2-1; cdr3_aa: CASSLGASGGGNEQFF; cdr3_nt: TGTGCCAGCAGCTTGGGAGCTAGCGGAGGAGGGAATGAGCAGTTCTTC
cdr3_length: 15; d_call: NA; clone_size: NA; v_call: TRBV11-3; j_call: TRBJ2-7; cdr3_aa: CASSLLGARGGVQYF; cdr3_nt: TGTGCCAGCAGCCTACTTGGGGCTCGGGGCGGGGTGCAGTACTTC
cdr3_length: 18; d_call: TRBD2; clone_size: NA; v_call: TRBV7-3; j_call: TRBJ2-5; cdr3_aa: CASSLTGTSGINRETQYF; cdr3_nt: TGTGCCAGCAGCTTAACCGGGACTAGCGGGATCAACCGGGAGACCCAGTACTTC
cdr3_length: 15; d_call: NA; clone_size: NA; v_call: TRBV19; j_call: TRBJ2-1; cdr3_aa: CASSSGLGRSEEQFF; cdr3_nt: TGTGCCAGTAGTTCGGGACTGGGCAGATCAGAGGAGCAGTTCTTC